This T cell receptor (beta chain) was identified in a study of blood T cells in healthy people across ages. The wider study: The capture of about one barcoded beta molecule per two T cells was achieved by template switching. Findings and limits, study-wide: Researchers judged that diversity estimates from one million T cells fell short of true values. Older individuals had lower TCR beta diversity per million T cells (the decline was roughly linear).

The use of a sample-barcoded 5' primer and a J-beta primer mix characterized a second PCR of 7 to 11 cycles. A single record per CDR3 protein comes from TCRdb applying MiXCR to the 5' RACE reads. The top ten clones hold under 30% of a sample with around 1,800,000 distinct CDR3 sequences, 39% of them seen once. This clonotype has more than one count but fewer than ten. Its target is not known. Each sample yielded at least 7 million isolated PBMCs. This CDR3 is 12 amino acids long. Trimming took 4 bases from V and 2 from J, leaving 6 bases between them. CDR1 and CDR2 from the germline V gene are SGHKS and YYEKEE (reference sequence).

The V call is TRBV5-5, the J call TRBJ1-1; D remains ambiguous. The sequencing input was blood. The TCR originated in a human donor in good health. CDR3 sequence reads: CASSPVNTEAFF. CDR3 in DNA: TGTGCCAGCAGCCCCGTTAACACTGAAGCTTTCTTT.